These 11 T cell receptor beta chains came from one sample sequenced in a study of blood T cell repertoires in COVID-19. TCRdb keeps only in-frame clones here, not all; method: immunoSEQ multiplex PCR. Counted here are roughly 250,000 clones, around 85% occurring once; the ten biggest clones make up 4%. The material sequenced was peripheral blood. The receptors here all came from a woman in her thirties or forties with active or convalescent COVID-19.

The chain is built from TRBV9 and TRBJ2-1; 10 bases agree with TRBD2. Germline V gene sequence: CDR1 SGDLS, CDR2 YYNGEE. CDR3 length: 16 residues. With V trimmed by 3 bases and J by 2 bases, 5 bases remained unmatched. The CDR3 nucleotides are TGTGCCAGCAGCGGCTACAGCGGGGGGGCCTACAATGAGCAGTTCTTC. Translated: CASSGYSGGAYNEQFF. The whole variable domain, remainder taken from reference TRBV9 and TRBJ2-1, is DSGVTQTPKHLITATGQRVTLRCSPRSGDLSVYWYQQSLDQGLQFLIQYYNGEERAKGNILERFSAQQFPDLHSELNLSSLELGDSALYFCASSGYSGGAYNEQFFGPGTRLTVL.

The CDR3 DNA reads as TGTGCCAGCAACAGGGAACTCAGGTTCTATGGCTACACCTTC. It encodes CASNRELRFYGYTF. V usage is TRBV6-5 and J usage is TRBJ1-2, with D possibly TRBD1 on 6 matching bases. Per the germline V gene, CDR1 is MNHEY and CDR2 is SVGAGI. The V gene lost 7 bases and the J gene lost 4 bases, with 16 bases spanning the gap. CDR3 length equals 14 residues.

This clone was seen more than once but under ten times. V and J are TRBV30 and TRBJ1-5; D is uncertain. Trimming cost V 1 base and J 3 bases, with 13 bases left between them. CDR1 is GTSNPN and CDR2 is SVGIG in the germline V gene (reference sequence). This CDR3 contains 15 residues. The CDR3 coding sequence is TGTGCCTGGAGTGATGGCACCACAAACAATCAGCCCCAGCATTTT. It codes for CAWSDGTTNNQPQHF.

To note about this clone: At the DNA level, this CDR3 is encoded by other sequences in the same sample as well. The rearrangement links TRBV28 to TRBJ1-2; 7 bases align to TRBD1. Germline lookup yields CDR1 MDHEN and CDR2 SYDVKM. The CDR3 covers 14 residues. Losses at the gene ends were 3 bases for V and 4 bases for J; bases not matched to a gene: 5. This CDR3 is CASSFGGGGYGYTF. The CDR3 DNA is TGTGCCAGCAGTTTTGGAGGGGGCGGCTATGGCTACACCTTC.

This clone was picked up one time. The V call is TRBV7-3, the J call TRBJ2-1, with 8 bases matching TRBD2. Germline CDR1 reads SGHTA; CDR2 reads FQGTGA. The CDR3 is 15 amino acids. The V gene end was trimmed by 1 base and the J gene end by 2 bases; junction bases not matched to a gene: 1. CDR3 loop: CASSLSGGPYNEQFF. In DNA, the CDR3 is TGTGCCAGCAGCTTAAGCGGGGGGCCCTACAATGAGCAGTTCTTC.

This clone was counted a few times. The chain couples TRBV19 to TRBJ2-1; 7 nucleotides align to TRBD2. The CDR3 is made up of 15 amino acids. In germline, CDR1 is LNHDA, CDR2 SQIVND (reference sequence). The trim removed 5 bases at V and 2 bases at J, leaving 6 bases unmatched. CDR3 in DNA: TGTGCCAGTAGTCCTAGCGGCAACACCTACAATGAGCAGTTCTTC. This sequence encodes CASSPSGNTYNEQFF.

The rearrangement links TRBV14 to TRBJ1-1, with 8 nucleotides matching TRBD1. From germline, CDR1 is SGHDN and CDR2 FVKESK. With 7 bases clipped from V and 6 bases from J, the junction kept 16 bases outside the gene matches. The CDR3 runs 16 residues. The CDR3 nucleotides are TGTGCCAGCAACTTCAGGGGGCGCAGCGTGGTCCCTGAAGCTTTCTTT. It is translated as CASNFRGRSVVPEAFF.

The chain is built from TRBV15 and TRBJ2-4; D might be TRBD2 (6 bases). This CDR3 is built from 14 residues. V was clipped by 0 bases and J by 7 bases, with 10 bases between them. The V gene's germline CDR1 is LNHNV and CDR2 YYDKDF (reference sequence). CDR3: CATSRDGGRNIQYF. The DNA of the CDR3 is TGTGCCACCAGCAGAGATGGAGGGAGGAACATTCAGTACTTC.

The sample holds a few counts of this clone. No conserved phenylalanine or tryptophan ends this CDR3, so it is likely a read error. The DNA is omitted, as the CDR3 cannot be located on it reliably, and the CDR3 follows TCRdb's listing. V is TRBV28 and J is TRBJ1-5; TRBD1, the table's D call, lacks a check against the DNA. Germline loops: CDR1 MDHEN, CDR2 SYDVKM. The CDR3 is 11 amino acids long, termini counted. The CDR3 spells CASSQPGGQTI.

This chain connects TRBV9 to TRBJ1-2; 9 nucleotides align to TRBD1. Germline loops: CDR1 SGDLS, CDR2 YYNGEE. With V trimmed by 2 bases and J by 2 bases, 16 bases remained unmatched. CDR3 length: 19 amino acids. The CDR3 DNA is TGTGCCAGCAGCGTGACCATCAATTTGGGACAGGGAACCAACTATGGCTACACCTTC. It is translated as CASSVTINLGQGTNYGYTF.

This clone was observed many times. V usage is TRBV7-2 and J usage is TRBJ2-1; 7 positions agree with TRBD2. Germline V gene sequence: CDR1 SGHTA, CDR2 FQGNSA. The CDR3 sequence is 11 residues long. The junction had 5 bases not matched to a gene; V was cut back by 4 bases and J by 14 bases. Written as DNA, the CDR3 is TGTGCCAGCAGCTCCCGGACTAGGAAGTTCTTC. It is translated as CASSSRTRKFF.